Each of the 24 T cell receptor beta chains below was sequenced from the same sample in a study of cytomegalovirus exposure and HLA in healthy donors. This PCR relied on a set of 60 Vbeta primers and 13 Jbeta primers. Data came from immunoSEQ multiplex PCR; TCRdb stores just in-frame clones and leaves some out. The table has some 150,000 clones, 55% to 75% seen once. The sequenced material came from PBMCs. The receptors were sampled from a man in his fifties in good health and CMV-seropositive.

The chain recombines TRBV13 with TRBJ2-1; 8 bases map to TRBD2. The CDR3 totals 15 residues. The V gene end was trimmed by 5 bases and the J gene end by 0 bases; junction bases not matched to a gene: 3. Germline V gene data show CDR1 as PRHDT and CDR2 as FYEKMQ (reference sequence). The DNA for the CDR3 is TGTGCCAGCAGCGGCGGGGGGCTCTCCTACAATGAGCAGTTCTTC. Its protein product is CASSGGGLSYNEQFF.

V and J are TRBV2 and TRBJ1-1, with D maybe TRBD1 (5 bases). Looked up from germline, CDR1 is SNHLY and CDR2 is FYNNEI. CDR3 length equals 12 residues. V was clipped by 5 bases and J by 6 bases, with 10 bases between them. The CDR3 sequence: CASSQTAPEAFF. The CDR3 DNA sequence: TGTGCCAGCAGTCAGACAGCCCCTGAAGCTTTCTTT.

The chain uses TRBV19 and TRBJ1-2; 10 nucleotides agree with TRBD1. Germline trimming cut 7 bases from V and 8 bases from J; bases unmatched to any gene: 13. CDR3 size: 15 residues. Germline V gene sequence: CDR1 LNHDA, CDR2 SQIVND (reference sequence). CDR3 in amino acids: CASTGTGVGYSGYTF. The DNA of the CDR3 is TGTGCCAGTACCGGGACAGGGGTCGGCTATTCAGGCTACACCTTC.

This clone was seen only once. This chain links TRBV11-2 with TRBJ1-3, with D maybe TRBD1 (5 bases). The CDR3 covers 14 residues. V was clipped by 5 bases and J by 3 bases, with 11 bases between them. The germline V gene has CDR1 SGHAT and CDR2 FQNNGV. CDR3 in amino acids: CASSPRGFGNTIYF. The CDR3 coding sequence is TGTGCCAGCAGCCCCCGGGGGTTTGGAAACACCATATATTTT.

The V gene is TRBV5-1, the J gene TRBJ1-2; 7 bases line up with TRBD1. The germline CDR1 and CDR2 sequences are SGHRS and YFSETQ. The ends lost 0 bases at V and 6 bases at J; junction bases unmatched: 5. This CDR3 spans 14 amino acids. The CDR3 DNA is TGCGCCAGCAGCTTGGGAGGGACAGCAGATGGCTACACCTTC. The encoded protein is CASSLGGTADGYTF.

The gene calls are TRBV5-4 and TRBJ1-4; D might be TRBD1 (5 bases). CDR3 size: 14 residues. Trimming removed 4 bases from V and 5 bases from J, with 12 bases in between. Germline V CDR1 and CDR2: SGHNT, YYREEE (reference sequence). Here the CDR3 reads CASSLGQRNEKLFF. The CDR3 bases are TGTGCCAGCAGCCTGGGGCAGCGAAATGAAAAACTGTTTTTT.

The V gene is TRBV7-9, the J gene TRBJ2-2, with D possibly being TRBD2 (6 bases). The CDR3 covers 17 residues. Germline CDR1 reads SEHNR; CDR2 reads FQNEAQ (reference sequence). V was pared by 0 bases and J by 1 base, with 12 bases between. This chain's CDR3 is CASSLAPTSRNTGELFF. CDR3 nucleotides: TGTGCCAGCAGCTTAGCTCCAACTAGCAGGAACACCGGGGAGCTGTTTTTT.

The chain has TRBV6-5 and TRBJ1-1; D is unresolved. V gave up 6 bases and J gave up 0 bases, with 14 bases separating them. This CDR3 region has 15 residues. Germline V gene data show CDR1 as MNHEY and CDR2 as SVGAGI. The CDR3 region is CASRPPGGMNTEAFF. CDR3 in DNA: TGTGCCAGCAGACCGCCCGGAGGGATGAACACTGAAGCTTTCTTT.

V usage is TRBV6-1 and J usage is TRBJ1-4; D unresolved. This CDR3 region has 15 residues. Trimming pared 5 bases from V and 4 bases from J, leaving 14 bases between. Germline V gene data show CDR1 as MNHNS and CDR2 as SASEGT. Here the CDR3 reads CASSPEGTFNEKLFF. The DNA for the CDR3 is TGTGCCAGCAGTCCAGAGGGCACCTTTAATGAAAAACTGTTTTTT.

This clone is a singleton in its sample. The chain joins TRBV2 to TRBJ2-7, with TRBD2 identical over 7 bases. The CDR3 extends over 16 amino acids. V lost 5 bases and J lost 2; bases outside the gene matches: 12. Germline CDR1 and CDR2: SNHLY and FYNNEI. This CDR3 is CASSYGSGRGAYEQYF. The CDR3 coding sequence is TGTGCCAGCAGTTACGGTTCAGGCCGGGGGGCCTACGAGCAGTACTTC.

The chain couples TRBV5-8 to TRBJ1-1; D gene ambiguous. The V end lost 1 base, the J end lost 5 bases, and 6 bases lay between the germline ends. Per the germline V gene, CDR1 is SGHTS and CDR2 is YDEGEE. This CDR3 is 12 amino acids long. As DNA, the CDR3 is TGTGCCAGCAGCTTGTACCAGACTGAAGCTTTCTTT. It codes for CASSLYQTEAFF.

V gene TRBV14 combines with J gene TRBJ2-3; 7 bases align to TRBD1. J was trimmed by 2 bases and V by 1 base; bases with no gene match: 15. The CDR3 is 19 amino acids. CDR1 is SGHDN and CDR2 is FVKESK in the germline V gene. The CDR3 region is CASSQAGQAPQVNTDTQYF. CDR3 in DNA: TGTGCCAGCAGCCAAGCCGGACAGGCACCTCAGGTTAACACAGATACGCAGTATTTT.

V and J are TRBV18 and TRBJ2-1, with D perhaps TRBD2 (5 bases). The V end was cut by 9 bases, the J end by 4 bases, with 16 bases between. The CDR3 spans 14 residues. Germline assignment: CDR1 KGHSH and CDR2 LQKENI. Here the CDR3 reads CASLSSLSYNEQFF. The CDR3 bases are TGTGCCAGTCTTTCTAGCCTTTCTTACAATGAGCAGTTCTTC.

This clone has just one count. This rearrangement joins TRBV29-1 to TRBJ2-3, with 11 bases fitting TRBD2. This CDR3 has 15 amino acids. The germline V gene encodes CDR1 SQVTM and CDR2 ANQGSEA. With 5 bases clipped from V and 6 bases from J, the junction kept 10 bases outside the gene matches. CDR3 protein: CSVKTSGVVADTQYF. As DNA, the CDR3 is TGCAGCGTTAAGACTAGCGGGGTTGTTGCTGATACGCAGTATTTT.

The chain links TRBV7-2 to TRBJ2-5; tentatively, D is TRBD1 (6 bases). The CDR3 totals 16 residues. The V end was cut by 1 base, the J end by 1 base, with 13 bases between. Germline loops: CDR1 SGHTA, CDR2 FQGNSA. CDR3 protein: CASSLVGDNRQETQYF. DNA for the CDR3: TGTGCCAGCAGCTTAGTTGGGGACAACCGCCAAGAGACCCAGTACTTC.

The rearrangement links TRBV27 to TRBJ1-2, with a weak D call TRBD1 (6 bases). The CDR3 spans 15 residues. The germline V and J ends were trimmed by 6 bases and 5 bases, with 19 bases remaining between them. Germline V gene lookup returns CDR1 MNHEY and CDR2 SMNVEV (reference sequence). This CDR3 reads CASSFTLQGRYGYTF. CDR3 sequence (DNA): TGTGCCAGCAGCTTTACCCTACAGGGTCGGTATGGCTACACCTTC.

The sample holds one count of this clone. The chain uses TRBV20-1 and TRBJ1-2, with a possible D match to TRBD1 (5 bases). The CDR3 contains 10 residues. Trimming removed 5 bases at V and 14 bases at J, with 15 bases between. The germline CDR1 and CDR2 sequences are DFQATT and SNEGSKA (reference sequence). The CDR3 loop is CSASTGIDTF. CDR3 nucleotides: TGCAGTGCTTCTACAGGAATCGATACCTTC.

The CDR3 bases are TGTGCCAGTAGTATAGACGGTCCCGGGACTGAAGCTTTCTTT. Translated: CASSIDGPGTEAFF. The chain is built from TRBV19 and TRBJ1-1; D gene unclear. Germline V CDR1 and CDR2: LNHDA, SQIVND (reference sequence). CDR3 length: 14 residues. The V and J ends lost 0 bases and 5 bases respectively, with 10 bases between them.

The chain couples TRBV6-1 to TRBJ2-4; 7 positions match TRBD1. V dropped 5 bases and J dropped 5; count of bases not matched to a gene: 9. Germline-derived CDR1 and CDR2 are MNHNS and SASEGT. The length of the CDR3 is 15 residues. In DNA form, the CDR3 reads TGTGCCAGCAGTAAGGGACAGCCGGTGGAAAACATTCAGTACTTC. As protein: CASSKGQPVENIQYF.

This clone was detected a few times. It is likely a read error: a sequence one base away is far more abundant. The same CDR3 is also encoded by other DNA sequences in this sample. The CDR3 DNA sequence: TGTGCCAGCAGCCAAGACGACCCGACAGGGGATTATGGCTACACCTTC. This gives the protein CASSQDDPTGDYGYTF. This rearrangement joins TRBV11-2 to TRBJ1-2; 8 bases align to TRBD1. The germline CDR1 and CDR2 sequences are SGHAT and FQNNGV. The CDR3 runs 16 residues. The V segment lost 5 bases and the J segment 5 bases; nucleotides outside the gene matches: 13.

The chain couples TRBV18 to TRBJ1-5; TRBD1 matches 8 bases. The trim removed 3 bases at V and 6 bases at J, leaving 1 base unmatched. CDR3 size: 13 residues. Germline lookup yields CDR1 KGHSH and CDR2 LQKENI. CDR3 coding DNA: TGTGCCAGCTCACCCGACAGGGGTCAGCCCCAGCATTTT. Its translation is CASSPDRGQPQHF.

The gene calls are TRBV19 and TRBJ2-5; 7 nucleotides agree with TRBD1. Germline V gives CDR1 LNHDA, CDR2 SQIVND (reference sequence). There are 14 residues in the CDR3. Trimming at V came to 3 bases and at J to 7 bases, leaving 8 bases not matched to a gene. CDR3 sequence reads: CASSIEQGSWTQYF. DNA of the CDR3: TGTGCCAGTAGTATTGAACAGGGGAGTTGGACCCAGTACTTC.

This clone was detected only a few times. The rearrangement joins TRBV28 to TRBJ2-5; tentatively, D is TRBD2 (5 bases). The CDR3 totals 16 residues. V was trimmed by 3 bases and J by 2 bases, leaving 16 bases between them. CDR1 is MDHEN, CDR2 SYDVKM, per germline. In DNA, the CDR3 is TGTGCCAGCAGTTTGGACCCAGGTTCGGGACAAGAGACCCAGTACTTC. Protein: CASSLDPGSGQETQYF.

This chain links TRBV2 with TRBJ2-7; tentative D call: TRBD2 (6 bases). The CDR3 spans 11 residues. The V gene lost 9 bases and the J gene lost 8 bases, with 14 bases spanning the gap. CDR1 is SNHLY and CDR2 is FYNNEI in the germline V gene. This CDR3 reads CARDLAGQQYF. The CDR3 nucleotides read TGTGCCAGGGACCTCGCGGGACAGCAGTACTTC.